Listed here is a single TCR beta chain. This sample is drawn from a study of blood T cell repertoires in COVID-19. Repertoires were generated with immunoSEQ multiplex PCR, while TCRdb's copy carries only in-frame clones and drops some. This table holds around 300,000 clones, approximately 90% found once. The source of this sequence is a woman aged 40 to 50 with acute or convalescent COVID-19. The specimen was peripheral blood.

The DNA of the CDR3 is TGTGCCAGCAGCTCTTCCCGGACAGGGGAGGGTGGCTACACCTTC. Translation: CASSSSRTGEGGYTF. The chain uses TRBV7-9 and TRBJ1-2; 9 nucleotides line up with TRBD1. J gave up 7 bases and V 4 bases, and 10 bases lay outside the gene matches. The length of the CDR3 is 15 residues. Per germline, CDR1 SEHNR and CDR2 FQNEAQ (reference sequence). Full variable domain (outside the CDR3, taken from reference TRBV7-9 and TRBJ1-2): DTGVSQNPRHKITKRGQNVTFRCDPISEHNRLYWYRQTLGQGPEFLTYFQNEAQLEKSRLLSDRFSAERPKGSFSTLEIQRTEQGDSAMYLCASSSSRTGEGGYTFGSGTRLTVV.